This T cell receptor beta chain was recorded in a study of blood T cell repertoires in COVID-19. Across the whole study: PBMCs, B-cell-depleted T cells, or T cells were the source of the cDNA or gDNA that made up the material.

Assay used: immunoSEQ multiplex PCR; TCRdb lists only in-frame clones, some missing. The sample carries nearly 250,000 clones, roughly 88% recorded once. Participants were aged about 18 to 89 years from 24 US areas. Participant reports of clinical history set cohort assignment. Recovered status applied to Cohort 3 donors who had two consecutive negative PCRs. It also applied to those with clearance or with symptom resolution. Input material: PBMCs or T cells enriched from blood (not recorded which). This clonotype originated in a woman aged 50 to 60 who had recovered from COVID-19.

The chain's CDR3 is CASSEGGGPNQPQHF. CDR3 nucleotide sequence: TGTGCCAGCAGTGAAGGGGGGGGACCCAATCAGCCCCAGCATTTT. J is TRBJ1-5 and V is TRBV2, with D possibly being TRBD1 (5 bases). V dropped 1 base and J dropped 3 bases, with 10 bases sitting between them. The germline V gene encodes CDR1 SNHLY and CDR2 FYNNEI. This CDR3 is built from 15 residues. Full variable domain (remainder filled in from reference TRBV2 and TRBJ1-5): EPEVTQTPSHQVTQMGQEVILRCVPISNHLYFYWYRQILGQKVEFLVSFYNNEISEKSEIFDDQFSVERPDGSNFTLKIRSTKLEDSAMYFCASSEGGGPNQPQHFGDGTRLSIL.